This T cell receptor beta chain comes out of a study of radiotherapy plus CTLA-4 blockade in lung cancer. Looking at the study overall: For 15% to 20% of patients, objective responses occurred, and about 30% had disease control.

Whole-study results and caveats: Per reports, early blood T cell clone dynamics, plus interferon-beta, forecast response most strongly. An expansion of tumor-derived TCR clones occurred in blood after radiotherapy plus ipilimumab.

Details on this clone: Its matching antigen is unknown.

TCRdb keeps only in-frame clones here, not all; method: immunoSEQ multiplex PCR. Here the sample spans fewer than 85,000 clones, roughly 86% being singletons. Lung cancer patients with chemo-refractory metastatic non-small-cell disease were given focal radiation plus CTLA-4 blockade with ipilimumab. Germline V lookup: CDR1 MNHNS, CDR2 SASEGT. With 1 base clipped from V and 0 bases from J, the junction kept 1 base outside the gene matches. CDR3 length: 16 residues. V is TRBV6-1 and J is TRBJ2-1, with 9 bases aligning to TRBD2. The input for sequencing was peripheral blood, taken from a patient treated with radiotherapy plus ipilimumab. This clonotype originated in a human donor with non-small cell lung cancer who had stable disease on radiotherapy plus ipilimumab. The CDR3 is CASSEGSGSSYNEQFF. The CDR3 bases are TGTGCCAGCAGTGAAGGTAGCGGGAGCTCCTACAATGAGCAGTTCTTC.